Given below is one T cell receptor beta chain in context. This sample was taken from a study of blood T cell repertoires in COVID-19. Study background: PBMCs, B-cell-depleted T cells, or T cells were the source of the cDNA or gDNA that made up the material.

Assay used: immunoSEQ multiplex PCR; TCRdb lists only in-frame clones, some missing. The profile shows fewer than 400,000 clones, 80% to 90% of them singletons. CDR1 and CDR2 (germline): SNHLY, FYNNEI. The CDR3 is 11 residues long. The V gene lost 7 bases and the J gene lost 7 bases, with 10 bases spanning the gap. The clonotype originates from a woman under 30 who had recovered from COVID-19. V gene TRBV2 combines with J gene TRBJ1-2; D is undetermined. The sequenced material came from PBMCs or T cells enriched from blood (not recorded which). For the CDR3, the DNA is TGTGCCAGCAAGGCGGGTTTTGGCTACACCTTC. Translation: CASKAGFGYTF.